The next 10 T cell receptor beta chains were all read from a single sample in a study of T cell repertoires in cytomegalovirus infection. TCRdb used MiXCR to reprocess the reads, holding one entry per CDR3 protein. The profile covers roughly 150,000 distinct CDR3 sequences, with less than 25% appearing a single time and around 9.9% taken by the ten largest. The sample was PBMCs. The receptors originated from a human donor in good health (CMV status not recorded). Some clones in this sample may be carry-over from other donors' samples.

Notes on this clonotype: A much more abundant neighbour one base away suggests this may be a read error. Here the CDR3 reads CAISSPGTSGGADTQYF. The CDR3 bases are TGTGCCATCAGTTCTCCCGGGACTAGCGGGGGGGCAGATACGCAGTATTTT. The chain couples TRBV28 to TRBJ2-3, with 16 bases matching TRBD2. The length of the CDR3 is 17 residues. Looked up from germline, CDR1 is MDHEN and CDR2 is SYDVKM.

The chain joins TRBV9 to TRBJ2-1; D uncertain. The V gene lost 7 bases and the J gene lost 7 bases, with 15 bases spanning the gap. This CDR3 region has 13 residues. CDR1 SGDLS and CDR2 YYNGEE come from the germline V gene. This CDR3 reads CASGPPGRNEQFF. The CDR3 DNA sequence: TGTGCCAGCGGCCCCCCCGGACGGAATGAGCAGTTCTTC.

This clonotype was found many times. The V gene is TRBV7-8, the J gene TRBJ1-2, with D perhaps matching TRBD1 (5 bases). Germline V gene data show CDR1 as SGHVS and CDR2 as FQNEAQ. The CDR3 has 13 amino acids. V lost 5 bases and J 4 bases, leaving 11 bases between the germline ends. CDR3 coding DNA: TGTGCCAGCAGCATGACAGACTTCTATGGCTACACCTTC. Translation: CASSMTDFYGYTF.

The CDR3 here is CSVVSLGETQYF. The CDR3 DNA follows: TGCAGTGTTGTCTCTTTAGGGGAGACCCAGTACTTC. This chain uses TRBV20-1 with TRBJ2-5; D uncertain. The CDR3 loop spans 12 amino acids. V was cut by 7 bases and J by 5 bases, with 14 bases left in between. Germline V gene data show CDR1 as DFQATT and CDR2 as SNEGSKA (reference sequence).

The rearrangement uses TRBV27 and TRBJ1-1; D may be TRBD1 (6 bases). Trimming removed 2 bases at V and 8 bases at J, with 21 bases between. Germline lookup yields CDR1 MNHEY and CDR2 SMNVEV (reference sequence). The CDR3 has 16 amino acids. The CDR3 reads CASSLEFSQGYGEAFF. The CDR3 coding sequence is TGTGCCAGCAGTTTAGAATTCTCCCAGGGGTATGGGGAAGCTTTCTTT.

The sample holds a few counts of this clonotype. This rearrangement joins TRBV19 to TRBJ2-1; 14 nucleotides agree with TRBD2. Germline-derived CDR1 and CDR2 are LNHDA and SQIVND (reference sequence). With 6 bases clipped from V and 4 bases from J, the junction kept 11 bases outside the gene matches. The CDR3 loop spans 18 amino acids. CDR3 nucleotide sequence: TGTGCCAGTAGAATCGCCGGGACTAGCGGGAGCGCTTACAATGAGCAGTTCTTC. It codes for CASRIAGTSGSAYNEQFF.

The rearrangement joins TRBV6-5 to TRBJ2-2; D is unresolved. CDR3 length: 13 amino acids. The germline V gene encodes CDR1 MNHEY and CDR2 SVGAGI. Trimming pared 7 bases from V and 1 base from J, leaving 7 bases between. This CDR3 is CASMRQNTGELFF. The CDR3 region has the DNA TGTGCCAGCATGCGACAGAACACCGGGGAGCTGTTTTTT.

The table lists this clonotype with many counts. The chain has TRBV15 and TRBJ1-5; D is undetermined. The length of the CDR3 is 15 residues. Trimming shortened V by 0 bases and J by 0 bases, and 6 bases separated the two germline ends. Germline-derived CDR1 and CDR2 are LNHNV and YYDKDF (reference sequence). The chain's CDR3 is CATSREGSSNQPQHF. The DNA of the CDR3 is TGTGCCACCAGCAGAGAAGGAAGTAGCAATCAGCCCCAGCATTTT.

The table lists this clonotype with a few counts. The V call is TRBV27, the J call TRBJ1-1; D uncertain. V dropped 3 bases and J dropped 0 bases, with 14 bases sitting between them. The CDR3 extends over 16 amino acids. Germline V gene sequence: CDR1 MNHEY, CDR2 SMNVEV (reference sequence). CDR3 sequence: CASSFIQAGMNTEAFF. DNA of the CDR3: TGTGCCAGCAGTTTTATTCAGGCGGGCATGAACACTGAAGCTTTCTTT.

The rearrangement uses TRBV4-1 and TRBJ1-1, with 7 bases identical to TRBD1. The CDR3 contains 15 residues. With 4 bases clipped from V and 2 bases from J, the junction kept 7 bases outside the gene matches. Looked up from germline, CDR1 is MGHRA and CDR2 is YSYEKL. The CDR3 region is CASSLTGTANTEAFF. The DNA for the CDR3 is TGCGCCAGCAGCCTCACAGGGACAGCCAACACTGAAGCTTTCTTT.